This T cell receptor (beta chain) is from a study of blood T cells in healthy people across ages. Study-wide points: It was found that TCR beta diversity correlated strongly with the percentage of naive T cells. Higher diversity and more naive CD4+ cells were features of long-lived donors, compared to aged donors.

This clonotype appeared a few times. Its antigen is undetermined. Germline CDR1 is SGHAT and CDR2 is FQNNGV. The CDR3 is made up of 14 amino acids. Between the trimmed V and J ends, which lost 6 bases and 2 bases, there was a span of 13 bases. A sample-barcoded 5' primer and a J-beta primer mix were used in a second PCR of about 7 to 12 cycles. Each CDR3 protein is one row after TCRdb ran MiXCR on the 5' RACE reads. This sample yields over 1,500,000 distinct CDR3 sequences, of which more than 35% are seen a single time; 23% belongs to the top ten. The clonotype was recovered from a human donor in good health. This sequence joins TRBV11-2 and TRBJ2-5; no clear D. The specimen was blood. The CDR3: CASSWVYLQETQYF. DNA for the CDR3: TGTGCCAGCAGTTGGGTTTACTTACAAGAGACCCAGTACTTC.